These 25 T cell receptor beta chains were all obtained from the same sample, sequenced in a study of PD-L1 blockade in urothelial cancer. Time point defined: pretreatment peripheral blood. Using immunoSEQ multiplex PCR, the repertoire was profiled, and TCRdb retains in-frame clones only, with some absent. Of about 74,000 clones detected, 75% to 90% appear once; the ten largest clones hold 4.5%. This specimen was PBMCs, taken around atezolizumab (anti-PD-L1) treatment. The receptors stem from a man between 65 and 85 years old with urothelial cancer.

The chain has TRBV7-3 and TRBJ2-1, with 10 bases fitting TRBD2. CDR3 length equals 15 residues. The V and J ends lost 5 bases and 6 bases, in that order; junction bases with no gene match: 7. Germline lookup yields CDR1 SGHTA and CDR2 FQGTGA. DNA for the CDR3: TGTGCCAGCAGCGCCCGACTAGCGGGTATCAATGAGCAGTTCTTC. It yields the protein CASSARLAGINEQFF.

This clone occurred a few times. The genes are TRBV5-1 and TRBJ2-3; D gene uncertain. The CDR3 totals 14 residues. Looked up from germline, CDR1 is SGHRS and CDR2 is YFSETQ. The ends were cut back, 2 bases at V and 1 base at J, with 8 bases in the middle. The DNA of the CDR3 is TGCGCCAGCAGCTTTAACTCGCGCACAGATACGCAGTATTTT. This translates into CASSFNSRTDTQYF.

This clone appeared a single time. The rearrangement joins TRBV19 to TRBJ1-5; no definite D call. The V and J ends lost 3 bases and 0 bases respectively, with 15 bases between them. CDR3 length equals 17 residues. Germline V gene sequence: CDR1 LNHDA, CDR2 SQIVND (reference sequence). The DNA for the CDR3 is TGTGCCAGTAGTATGGGTAGTGCAGGCTATAGCAATCAGCCCCAGCATTTT. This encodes CASSMGSAGYSNQPQHF.

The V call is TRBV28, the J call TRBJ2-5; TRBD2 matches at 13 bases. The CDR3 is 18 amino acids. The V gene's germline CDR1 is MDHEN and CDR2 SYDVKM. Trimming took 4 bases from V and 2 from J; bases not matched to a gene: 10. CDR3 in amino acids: CASSYTSGRAVKQETQYF. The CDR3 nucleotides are TGTGCCAGCAGTTATACTAGCGGGAGGGCCGTAAAGCAAGAGACCCAGTACTTC.

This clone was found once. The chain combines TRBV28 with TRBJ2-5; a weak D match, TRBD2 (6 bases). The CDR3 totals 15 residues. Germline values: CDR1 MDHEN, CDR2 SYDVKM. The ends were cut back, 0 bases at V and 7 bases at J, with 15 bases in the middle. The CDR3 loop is CASSLWSTAEGTQYF. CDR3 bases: TGTGCCAGCAGTTTATGGAGCACAGCGGAGGGGACCCAGTACTTC.

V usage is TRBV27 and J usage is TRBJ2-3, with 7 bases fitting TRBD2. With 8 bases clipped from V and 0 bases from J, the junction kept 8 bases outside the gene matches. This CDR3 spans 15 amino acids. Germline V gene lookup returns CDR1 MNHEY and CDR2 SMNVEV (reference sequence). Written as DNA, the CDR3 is TGTGCCAGCCCCGCCGGGACTATTAGCACAGATACGCAGTATTTT. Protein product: CASPAGTISTDTQYF.

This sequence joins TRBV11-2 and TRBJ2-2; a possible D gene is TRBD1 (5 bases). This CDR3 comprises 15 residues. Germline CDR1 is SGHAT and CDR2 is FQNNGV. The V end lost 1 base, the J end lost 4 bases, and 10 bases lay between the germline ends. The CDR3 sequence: CASSLGQGRTGELFF. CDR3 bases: TGTGCCAGCAGCTTAGGGCAGGGCCGCACCGGGGAGCTGTTTTTT.

CDR3: CASRRGISYEQYF. In nucleotides, the CDR3 is TGTGCCAGCAGAAGGGGGATCTCCTACGAGCAGTACTTC. The gene calls are TRBV6-5 and TRBJ2-7, with a tentative D call TRBD1 (6 bases). The CDR3 has 13 residues. Per the germline V gene, CDR1 is MNHEY and CDR2 is SVGAGI. V was trimmed by 6 bases and J by 0 bases, leaving 9 bases between them.

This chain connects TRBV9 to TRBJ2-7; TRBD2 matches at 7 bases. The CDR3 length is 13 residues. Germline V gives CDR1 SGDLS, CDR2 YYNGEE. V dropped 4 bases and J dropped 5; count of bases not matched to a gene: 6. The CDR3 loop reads CASSSRGGDEQYF. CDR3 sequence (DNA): TGTGCCAGCAGCTCTCGGGGAGGGGACGAGCAGTACTTC.

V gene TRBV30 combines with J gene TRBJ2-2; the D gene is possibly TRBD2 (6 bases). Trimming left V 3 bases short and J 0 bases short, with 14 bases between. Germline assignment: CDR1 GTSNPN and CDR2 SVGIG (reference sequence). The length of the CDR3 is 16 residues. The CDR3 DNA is TGTGCCTGGAGAGCGAGGGGCGGGACGAACACCGGGGAGCTGTTTTTT. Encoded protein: CAWRARGGTNTGELFF.

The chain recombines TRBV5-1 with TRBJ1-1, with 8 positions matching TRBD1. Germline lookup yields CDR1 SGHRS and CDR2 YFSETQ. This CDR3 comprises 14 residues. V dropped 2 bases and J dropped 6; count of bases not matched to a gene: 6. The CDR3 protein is CASSLQGVRPEAFF. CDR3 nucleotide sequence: TGCGCCAGCAGCTTACAGGGGGTGAGACCTGAAGCTTTCTTT.

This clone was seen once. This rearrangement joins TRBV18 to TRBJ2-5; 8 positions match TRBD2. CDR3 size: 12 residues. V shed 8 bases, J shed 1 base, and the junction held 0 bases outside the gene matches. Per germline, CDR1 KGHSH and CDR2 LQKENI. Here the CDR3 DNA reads TGTGCCAGCACTAGCGGCCAAGAGACCCAGTACTTC. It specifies CASTSGQETQYF.

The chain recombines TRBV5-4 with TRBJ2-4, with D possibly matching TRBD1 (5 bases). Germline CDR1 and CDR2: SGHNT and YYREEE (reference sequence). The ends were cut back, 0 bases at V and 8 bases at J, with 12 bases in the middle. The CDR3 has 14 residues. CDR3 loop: CASSLDQGSDIQYF. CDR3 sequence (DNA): TGTGCCAGCAGCTTGGACCAGGGTTCGGACATTCAGTACTTC.

For the CDR3, the DNA is TGTGCCAGCAGCTTAGCGGGCGGACTAGTTGAGACCCAGTACTTC. Its protein is CASSLAGGLVETQYF. This chain joins TRBV7-6 and TRBJ2-5; 7 bases fit TRBD2. CDR3 length: 15 residues. Germline loops: CDR1 SGHVS, CDR2 FNYEAQ. The junction had 6 bases not matched to a gene; V was cut back by 0 bases and J by 5 bases.

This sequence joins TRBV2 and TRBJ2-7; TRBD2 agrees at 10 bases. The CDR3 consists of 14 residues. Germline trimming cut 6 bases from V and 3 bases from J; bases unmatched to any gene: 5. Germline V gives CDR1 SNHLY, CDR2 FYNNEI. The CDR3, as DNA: TGTGCCAGCAGGAGCGGGAGGGGCAGCTACGAGCAGTACTTC. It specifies CASRSGRGSYEQYF.

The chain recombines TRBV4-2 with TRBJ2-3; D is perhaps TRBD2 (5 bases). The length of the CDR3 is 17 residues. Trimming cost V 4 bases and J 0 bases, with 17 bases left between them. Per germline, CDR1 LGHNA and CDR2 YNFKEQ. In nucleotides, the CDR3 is TGTGCCAGCAGCCTCGATGGAGGCGCGACTAGCACAGATACGCAGTATTTT. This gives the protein CASSLDGGATSTDTQYF.

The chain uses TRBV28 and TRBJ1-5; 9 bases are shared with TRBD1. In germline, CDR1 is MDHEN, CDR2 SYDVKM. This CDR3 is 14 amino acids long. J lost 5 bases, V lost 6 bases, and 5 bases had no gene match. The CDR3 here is CASRGTGRDQPQHF. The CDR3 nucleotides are TGTGCCAGCAGGGGGACAGGGAGGGATCAGCCCCAGCATTTT.

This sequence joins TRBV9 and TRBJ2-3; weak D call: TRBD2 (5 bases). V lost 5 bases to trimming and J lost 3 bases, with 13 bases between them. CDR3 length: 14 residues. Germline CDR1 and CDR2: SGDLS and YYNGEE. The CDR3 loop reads CASSKDSKTDTQYF. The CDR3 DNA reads TGTGCCAGCAGTAAGGACTCGAAAACAGATACGCAGTATTTT.

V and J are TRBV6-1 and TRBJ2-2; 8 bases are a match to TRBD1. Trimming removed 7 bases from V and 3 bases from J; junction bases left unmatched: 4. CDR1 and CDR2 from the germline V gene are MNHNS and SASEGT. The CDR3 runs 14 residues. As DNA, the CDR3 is TGTGCCAGCAATGACAGGGGTGACACCGGGGAGCTGTTTTTT. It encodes CASNDRGDTGELFF.

The CDR3 sequence is CAISEGSSYEQYF. CDR3 coding DNA: TGTGCCATCAGTGAGGGCAGCTCCTACGAGCAGTACTTC. The chain links TRBV10-3 to TRBJ2-7; D unclear. Trimming took off 2 bases at V and 0 bases at J, with 5 bases between the two ends. Germline V gene lookup returns CDR1 ENHRY and CDR2 SYGVKD. The CDR3 length is 13 residues.

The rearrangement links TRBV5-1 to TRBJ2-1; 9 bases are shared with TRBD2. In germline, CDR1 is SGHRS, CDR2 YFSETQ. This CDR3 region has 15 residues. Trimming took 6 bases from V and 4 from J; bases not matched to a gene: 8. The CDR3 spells CASKQAGGTYNEQFF. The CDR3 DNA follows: TGCGCCAGCAAACAAGCGGGAGGCACATACAATGAGCAGTTCTTC.

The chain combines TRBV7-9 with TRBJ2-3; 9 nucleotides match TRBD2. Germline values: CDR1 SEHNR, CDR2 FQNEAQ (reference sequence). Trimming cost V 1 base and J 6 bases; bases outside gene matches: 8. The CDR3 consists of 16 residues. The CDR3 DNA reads TGTGCCAGCAGCTTAGTTCTTAGCGGGAGTTCCGATACGCAGTATTTT. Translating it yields CASSLVLSGSSDTQYF.

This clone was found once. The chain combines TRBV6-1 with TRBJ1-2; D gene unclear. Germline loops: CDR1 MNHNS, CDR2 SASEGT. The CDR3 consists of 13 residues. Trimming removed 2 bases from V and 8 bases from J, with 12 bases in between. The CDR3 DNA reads TGTGCCAGCAGTGAACGCGGGCCTGTAGGCTACACCTTC. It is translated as CASSERGPVGYTF.

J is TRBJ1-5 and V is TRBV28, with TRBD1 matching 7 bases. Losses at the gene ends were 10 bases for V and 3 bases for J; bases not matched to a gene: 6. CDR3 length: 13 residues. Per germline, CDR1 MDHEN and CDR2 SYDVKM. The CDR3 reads CAIPDRINQPQHF. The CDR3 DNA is TGTGCCATCCCGGACAGGATCAATCAGCCCCAGCATTTT.

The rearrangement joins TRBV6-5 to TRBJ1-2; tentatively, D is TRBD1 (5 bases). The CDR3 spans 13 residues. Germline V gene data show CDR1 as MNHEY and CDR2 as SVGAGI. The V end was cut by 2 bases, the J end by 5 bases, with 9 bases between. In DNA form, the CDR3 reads TGTGCCAGCAGTTACGCGGGACCTTATGGCTACACCTTC. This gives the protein CASSYAGPYGYTF.